The source of this T cell receptor beta chain is a study of shared clonotypes between healthy human individuals. Study at large: Researchers assigned three CD4 naive, three CD4 memory, two CD8 naive and one CD8 memory plate to each donor.

Authors' methods: Filtering differed since immunoSEQ provided only junctions, with no quality scores. Clones were read by immunoSEQ multiplex PCR, and TCRdb kept only the in-frame ones, dropping some. V and J calls and clone size come straight from that table; D and trimming were deduced from the DNA. The table lists fewer than 2.5 million clones, over 85% of them singletons, with roughly 0.36% in the top ten. This clone has a handful of counts. Other DNA sequences in the sample encode the same CDR3. V dropped 0 bases and J dropped 6 bases, with 10 bases sitting between them. CDR3 size: 14 residues. Germline CDR1 reads SGHRS; CDR2 reads YFSETQ.

The clonotype was recovered from a man aged 18 to 29 in good health. Some clones in this sample may be carry-over from other donors' samples. The rearrangement uses TRBV5-1 and TRBJ2-1; D call uncertain. The sample taken for sequencing was naive CD4+ T cells from PBMCs. Subset specified: CD45RA+ positively selected. Written as DNA, the CDR3 is TGCGCCAGCAGCTTGGGTAGCTTAGCCAATGAGCAGTTCTTC. As protein: CASSLGSLANEQFF.